This TCR beta chain was obtained from a study of blood T cell repertoires in COVID-19. Across the study: Acute-phase and convalescent COVID-19 samples originated in the United States, Italy and Spain. T cells, B-cell-depleted T cells, or PBMCs provided the cDNA or gDNA that served as material.

Germline CDR1 MGHDK, CDR2 SYGVNS. V trimming: 1 base; J trimming: 5 bases; junction bases outside the gene matches: 5. The CDR3 consists of 16 residues. In the source study's methods: Scientists estimated how many nucleated cells there were by amplifying reference gene primers. Data came from immunoSEQ multiplex PCR; TCRdb stores just in-frame clones and leaves some out. The D gene and trimming were derived from the DNA, and the V and J assignments and clone size from that table. The data contain 90,000 to 100,000 clones, roughly 72% of them seen just once; the ten biggest clones take up approximately 23%.

The V and J genes are TRBV25-1 and TRBJ1-6; 7 bases are a match to TRBD1. What was sequenced was peripheral blood. The TCR was taken from an older woman in a cohort sampled during active or convalescent COVID-19. The CDR3 protein is CASSEFRGLNNSPLHF. The CDR3 DNA reads as TGTGCCAGCAGTGAATTTAGGGGGCTAAATAATTCACCCCTCCACTTT.